A single sample is the source of the 27 T cell receptor beta chains below, sequenced in a study of regulatory T cells in long-lasting Graves disease. Described time point: newly diagnosed GD, antithyroid drugs for less than 3 months. Following extraction of RNA from PBMCs, that RNA was used to make the TCR library. The TCR beta library used iRepertoire HTBI primers with Arm-PCR amplification of CDR3. Using its own MiXCR run on the multiplex PCR reads, TCRdb lists one record per CDR3 protein. This sample has over 300,000 distinct CDR3 sequences; roughly a sixth occur once, and the top ten carry about 20%. The source was peripheral blood mononuclear cells (PBMCs), collected at new diagnosis, from a patient treated with antithyroid drugs. The receptors stem from a female donor with Graves disease.

In its sample, this clonotype was seen a few times. This chain connects TRBV14 to TRBJ2-1; D uncertain. Trimming removed 2 bases at V and 3 bases at J, with 11 bases between. CDR1 and CDR2 (germline): SGHDN, FVKESK. The CDR3 runs to 15 residues. This chain's CDR3 is CASSQWRSNYNEQFF. In DNA form, the CDR3 reads TGTGCCAGCAGCCAATGGAGATCGAACTACAATGAGCAGTTCTTC.

In this sample, this clonotype turned up many times. The chain carries TRBV12-3 or TRBV12-4 and TRBJ1-2, with 10 bases identical to TRBD1. The CDR3 covers 15 residues. The V gene end was trimmed by 5 bases and the J gene end by 9 bases; junction bases not matched to a gene: 12. The CDR3 nucleotides read TGTGCCAGCAGTCCCGGGGGACAGGGGAGGAGGAGCTACACCTTC. It yields the protein CASSPGGQGRRSYTF.

Turning to this clonotype: A much larger clone differs by one base, so this may be a read error. The chain links TRBV10-3 to TRBJ2-1; 11 positions agree with TRBD2. The CDR3 covers 15 residues. Germline V lookup: CDR1 ENHRY, CDR2 SYGVKD. CDR3 sequence: CAISDRLAGSNEQSF. In DNA form, the CDR3 reads TGTGCCATCAGTGACCGACTAGCGGGATCTAATGAGCAGTCCTTC.

On this clonotype: Since a much larger clone is just one base distant, this may be a read error. The V call is TRBV9, the J call TRBJ2-5; tentative D call: TRBD2 (6 bases). The assigned J gene may be wrong: the sequence end matches TRBJ2-1 better. This CDR3 region has 16 residues. Germline V gives CDR1 SGDLS, CDR2 YYNGEE. In DNA, the CDR3 is TGTGCCAGCAGCCCCAGCCTGACGGGACTCCAAGAGACCCAGTTCTTC. Its translation: CASSPSLTGLQETQFF.

This clonotype was observed many times. The V gene is TRBV3-1, the J gene TRBJ1-1; D remains unclear. V was clipped by 0 bases and J by 7 bases, with 9 bases between them. There are 13 residues in the CDR3. Germline V gives CDR1 LGHDT, CDR2 YNNKEL (reference sequence). The CDR3, as DNA: TGTGCCAGCAGCCAAGATTTCACCGTTGAAGCTTTCTTT. Its translation: CASSQDFTVEAFF.

The rearrangement links TRBV12-3 or TRBV12-4 to TRBJ1-6; D gene ambiguous. The V and J ends lost 5 bases and 11 bases respectively, with 19 bases between them. The CDR3 runs 15 residues. The CDR3 nucleotides are TGTGCCAGCAGTATCTCTGGGCTAGGGAGGGCACCCCTCCACTTT. Protein: CASSISGLGRAPLHF.

This clonotype was seen only once. A read error is possible here, since a much larger clone lies one base away. V and J are TRBV19 and TRBJ1-1; tentatively, D is TRBD1 (6 bases). The CDR3 contains 16 residues. Per germline, CDR1 LNHDA and CDR2 SQIVND (reference sequence). The germline V and J ends were trimmed by 5 bases and 3 bases, with 19 bases remaining between them. The CDR3 coding sequence is TGTGCCAGTAGTCGGGCGGGACGGGGGGCCGACACTGAAGCTTTCTTT. This encodes CASSRAGRGADTEAFF.

As DNA, the CDR3 is TGTGCCAGCAGCCAAGGGGCCCTCGGCAGACTGAACACTGAAGCTTTCTTT. This gives the protein CASSQGALGRLNTEAFF. The chain has TRBV3-1 and TRBJ1-1; no clear D gene. The V and J ends lost 1 base and 0 bases respectively, with 15 bases between them. This CDR3 is built from 17 residues. The germline gives CDR1 LGHDT, CDR2 YNNKEL (reference sequence).

This clonotype was observed a handful of times. The junction and the germline gene differ at one end; a read error may be behind it. This chain joins TRBV10-3 and TRBJ2-3, with TRBD2 matching over 7 bases. The CDR3 runs to 15 residues. Germline V gene lookup returns CDR1 ENHRY and CDR2 SYGVKD. The CDR3 DNA sequence: TGTGCCAGCAGTACGACTAAGCGGGACACAGATACGCAGTATTTT. It codes for CASSTTKRDTDTQYF.

This clonotype was seen repeatedly, ten times or more. The chain carries TRBV12-3 or TRBV12-4 and TRBJ1-1; 10 bases align to TRBD1. The CDR3 contains 16 residues. The V and J ends lost 2 bases and 6 bases, in that order; junction bases with no gene match: 9. Written as DNA, the CDR3 is TGTGCCAGCAGTTTATATGGGGGACAGGGGACGGCTGAAGCTTTCTTT. As protein: CASSLYGGQGTAEAFF.

This clonotype has at least ten counts. At one boundary the junction diverges from the germline segment, which might be a read error. The chain has TRBV11-2 and TRBJ2-5, with D perhaps being TRBD1 or TRBD2 (7 bases each). The CDR3 is 16 amino acids. Germline assignment: CDR1 SGHAT and CDR2 FQNNGV. The CDR3 nucleotides are TGTGCCAGCACCTTATATCAGGGGGGGCCGAAAGAGACCCAGTACTTC. Its protein product is CASTLYQGGPKETQYF.

This clonotype was counted at least ten times. J is TRBJ2-1 and V is TRBV28; 13 nucleotides match TRBD2. The CDR3 has 17 residues. CDR1 is MDHEN, CDR2 SYDVKM, per germline. Trimming at V came to 6 bases and at J to 9 bases, leaving 14 bases not matched to a gene. CDR3 residues: CASSYPLAGGHYSEQFF. The CDR3 nucleotides read TGTGCCAGCAGCTACCCACTAGCGGGAGGGCATTATAGTGAGCAGTTCTTC. Combining the CDR3 with reference TRBV28 and TRBJ2-1 gives the whole variable domain DVKVTQSSRYLVKRTGEKVFLECVQDMDHENMFWYRQDPGLGLRLIYFSYDVKMKEKGDIPEGYSVSREKKERFSLILESASTNQTSMYLCASSYPLAGGHYSEQFFGPGTRLTVL.

This clonotype was seen repeatedly, ten times or more. The chain recombines TRBV9 with TRBJ1-2, with D perhaps TRBD1 (5 bases). The CDR3 is 15 residues long. CDR1 is SGDLS, CDR2 YYNGEE, per germline. Trimming stripped 2 bases from V and 3 bases from J, with 14 bases between. CDR3 protein: CASSVPLEGDYGYTF. CDR3 bases: TGTGCCAGCAGCGTGCCCCTCGAAGGGGACTATGGCTACACCTTC. Using reference TRBV9 and TRBJ1-2 for the parts outside the CDR3, the full variable domain is DSGVTQTPKHLITATGQRVTLRCSPRSGDLSVYWYQQSLDQGLQFLIQYYNGEERAKGNILERFSAQQFPDLHSELNLSSLELGDSALYFCASSVPLEGDYGYTFGSGTRLTVV.

With regard to this clonotype: A much larger clone lies a single base off, so this may be a read error. The rearrangement links TRBV7-2 to TRBJ2-1; D might be TRBD1 or TRBD2, each matching 5 bases. The germline V gene encodes CDR1 SGHTA and CDR2 FQGNSA. The CDR3 extends over 16 amino acids. This CDR3 reads CACSLGYAGTYNEQFF. The CDR3 DNA sequence: TGTGCCTGCAGCTTAGGGTATGCCGGGACGTACAATGAGCAGTTCTTC. Combining the CDR3 with reference TRBV7-2 and TRBJ2-1 gives the whole variable domain GAGVSQSPSNKVTEKGKDVELRCDPISGHTALYWYRQSLGQGLEFLIYFQGNSAPDKSGLPSDRFSAERTGGSVSTLTIQRTQQEDSAVYLCACSLGYAGTYNEQFFGPGTRLTVL.

This clonotype showed up just a few times. The DNA for the CDR3 is TGTGCCAGCAGCCAAGTTCTGGGTACCTACGAGCAGTACTTC. Protein: CASSQVLGTYEQYF. The V gene is TRBV4-2, the J gene TRBJ2-7; unclear D gene. This CDR3 region has 14 residues. V was shortened by 1 base and J by 2 bases, with 9 bases between the two germline ends. Per the germline V gene, CDR1 is LGHNA and CDR2 is YNFKEQ.

The gene calls are TRBV19 and TRBJ2-7, with a tentative D call TRBD2 (7 bases). The CDR3 is 15 residues long. Germline V gives CDR1 LNHDA, CDR2 SQIVND (reference sequence). The V gene lost 3 bases and the J gene lost 3 bases, with 15 bases spanning the gap. In DNA, the CDR3 is TGTGCCAGTAGTATTATCGGGGGGCAAGGCTACGAGCAGTACTTC. Translating it yields CASSIIGGQGYEQYF.

In this sample, this clonotype turned up a few times. The chain links TRBV20-1 to TRBJ2-1, with D unclear. CDR3 length equals 13 residues. CDR1 and CDR2 (germline): DFQATT, SNEGSKA (reference sequence). Trimming pared 5 bases from V and 9 bases from J, leaving 17 bases between. The CDR3 nucleotides read TGCAGTGCTTCGCCCGGGTTGCGAAGTGAGCAGTTCTTC. As protein: CSASPGLRSEQFF.

This clonotype occurred a few times. The V and J genes are TRBV29-1 and TRBJ2-3; 12 bases agree with TRBD2. V trimming: 6 bases; J trimming: 5 bases; junction bases outside the gene matches: 9. Germline CDR1 reads SQVTM; CDR2 reads ANQGSEA. The CDR3 contains 15 residues. This chain's CDR3 is CSVPLAGGLGDTQYF. CDR3 bases: TGCAGCGTGCCCCTAGCGGGGGGGCTTGGAGATACGCAGTATTTT.

This clonotype was counted only a few times. The chain links TRBV19 to TRBJ2-7; TRBD2 matches at 8 bases. Per germline, CDR1 LNHDA and CDR2 SQIVND (reference sequence). V was pared by 0 bases and J by 7 bases, with 17 bases of the junction left unmatched. CDR3 size: 18 residues. The CDR3 sequence: CASSIDLLAGGRYNEQYF. In DNA form, the CDR3 reads TGTGCCAGTAGTATAGATCTGCTAGCGGGTGGTCGATACAATGAGCAGTACTTC.

This clonotype has ten or more counts. The chain couples TRBV12-3 or TRBV12-4 to TRBJ2-7; D unresolved. Trimming pared 5 bases from V and 7 bases from J, leaving 15 bases between. The CDR3 loop spans 13 amino acids. Here the CDR3 reads CASSQQQAWEQYF. CDR3 DNA: TGTGCCAGCAGTCAGCAGCAGGCTTGGGAGCAGTACTTC.

This clonotype was observed at least ten times. The chain couples TRBV7-9 to TRBJ2-7; D remains unclear. V lost 0 bases and J 2 bases, leaving 5 bases between the germline ends. The CDR3 sequence is 13 residues long. Germline loops: CDR1 SEHNR, CDR2 FQNEAQ (reference sequence). The CDR3, as DNA: TGTGCCAGCAGCTTAGCCGAAACCTACGAGCAGTACTTC. Amino acid sequence: CASSLAETYEQYF. Full variable domain (outside the CDR3, taken from reference TRBV7-9 and TRBJ2-7): DTGVSQNPRHKITKRGQNVTFRCDPISEHNRLYWYRQTLGQGPEFLTYFQNEAQLEKSRLLSDRFSAERPKGSFSTLEIQRTEQGDSAMYLCASSLAETYEQYFGPGTRLTVT.

This chain connects TRBV7-2 to TRBJ2-2; D unresolved. Trimming removed 2 bases at V and 0 bases at J, with 4 bases between. Germline V CDR1 and CDR2: SGHTA, FQGNSA. This CDR3 contains 14 residues. CDR3 loop: CASSLMANTGELFF. CDR3 in DNA: TGTGCCAGCAGCTTAATGGCGAACACCGGGGAGCTGTTTTTT.

Many counts were recorded for this clonotype. J is TRBJ2-3 and V is TRBV20-1, with TRBD2 identical over 11 bases. Germline V gene sequence: CDR1 DFQATT, CDR2 SNEGSKA (reference sequence). V lost 1 base, J lost 1 base, and 13 bases stayed unmatched. This CDR3 has 19 residues. This CDR3 is CSARGGTSGTAPRTDTQYF. The CDR3 region has the DNA TGCAGTGCTAGAGGAGGGACTAGCGGAACCGCTCCTCGCACAGATACGCAGTATTTT.

This clonotype occurred a few times. The V gene is TRBV7-2, the J gene TRBJ2-2; 11 bases are shared with TRBD2. Per germline, CDR1 SGHTA and CDR2 FQGNSA. The CDR3 is made up of 16 amino acids. Losses at the gene ends were 5 bases for V and 3 bases for J; bases not matched to a gene: 5. CDR3 region: CASSDPGLADTGELFF. The DNA for the CDR3 is TGTGCCAGCAGCGATCCGGGACTAGCGGACACCGGGGAGCTGTTTTTT. Looking up the rest from reference TRBV7-2 and TRBJ2-2 gives the full variable domain: GAGVSQSPSNKVTEKGKDVELRCDPISGHTALYWYRQSLGQGLEFLIYFQGNSAPDKSGLPSDRFSAERTGGSVSTLTIQRTQQEDSAVYLCASSDPGLADTGELFFGEGSRLTVL.

This clonotype has only a few counts. This chain joins TRBV5-6 and TRBJ2-3, with 13 bases that match TRBD2. V trimming: 7 bases; J trimming: 7 bases; junction bases outside the gene matches: 3. Germline-derived CDR1 and CDR2 are SGHDT and YYEEEE. The CDR3 has 13 residues. For the CDR3, the DNA is TGTGCCAGCCGACTAGCGGGAGGCAATACGCAGTATTTT. This encodes CASRLAGGNTQYF.

This clonotype came up many times. The chain is built from TRBV2 and TRBJ1-5; D perhaps matches TRBD1 (5 bases). The V end was cut by 7 bases, the J end by 5 bases, with 18 bases between. Germline assignment: CDR1 SNHLY and CDR2 FYNNEI. The CDR3 is 15 residues long. The CDR3: CASTLSRGRDQPQHF. DNA of the CDR3: TGTGCCAGCACCCTATCCCGGGGGAGAGATCAGCCCCAGCATTTT.

This clonotype was seen at least ten times. J is TRBJ1-2 and V is TRBV2; D gene ambiguous. Germline-derived CDR1 and CDR2 are SNHLY and FYNNEI. V was pared by 3 bases and J by 0 bases, with 11 bases between. The CDR3 extends over 15 amino acids. CDR3 DNA: TGTGCCAGCAGTGACCGAGGGTCCTCTAACTATGGCTACACCTTC. The encoded protein is CASSDRGSSNYGYTF.